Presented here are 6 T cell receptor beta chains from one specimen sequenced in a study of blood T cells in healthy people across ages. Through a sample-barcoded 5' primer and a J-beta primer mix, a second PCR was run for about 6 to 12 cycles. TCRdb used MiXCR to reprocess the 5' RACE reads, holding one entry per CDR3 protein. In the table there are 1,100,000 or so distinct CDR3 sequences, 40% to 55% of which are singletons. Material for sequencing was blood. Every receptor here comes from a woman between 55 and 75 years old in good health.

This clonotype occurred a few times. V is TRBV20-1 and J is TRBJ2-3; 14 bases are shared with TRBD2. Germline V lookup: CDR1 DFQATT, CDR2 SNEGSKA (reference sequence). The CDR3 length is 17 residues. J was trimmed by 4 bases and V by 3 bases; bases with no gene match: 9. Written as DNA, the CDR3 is TGCAGTGCTAGTCAGGGACTAGCGGGAGCGGGGGCAGATACGCAGTATTTT. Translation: CSASQGLAGAGADTQYF.

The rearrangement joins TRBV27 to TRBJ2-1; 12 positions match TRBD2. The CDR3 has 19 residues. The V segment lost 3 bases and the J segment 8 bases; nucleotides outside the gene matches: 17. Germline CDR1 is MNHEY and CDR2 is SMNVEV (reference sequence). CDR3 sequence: CASSFSSGFLLAGGHEQFF. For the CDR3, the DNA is TGTGCCAGCAGTTTTTCGTCAGGATTTTTACTAGCGGGGGGCCATGAGCAGTTCTTC.

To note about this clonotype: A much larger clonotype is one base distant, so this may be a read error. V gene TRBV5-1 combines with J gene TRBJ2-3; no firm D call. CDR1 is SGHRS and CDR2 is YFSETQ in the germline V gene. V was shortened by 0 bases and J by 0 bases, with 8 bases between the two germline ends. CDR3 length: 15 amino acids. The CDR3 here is CASSLDTLSTDTQYF. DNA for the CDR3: TGCGCCAGCAGCTTGGACACACTTAGCACAGATACGCAGTATTTT.

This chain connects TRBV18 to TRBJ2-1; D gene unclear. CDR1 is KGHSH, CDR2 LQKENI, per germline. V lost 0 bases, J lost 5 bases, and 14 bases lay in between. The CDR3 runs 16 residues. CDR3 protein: CASSPPLRTPDNEQFF. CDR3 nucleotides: TGTGCCAGCTCACCACCGTTGCGAACGCCTGACAATGAGCAGTTCTTC.

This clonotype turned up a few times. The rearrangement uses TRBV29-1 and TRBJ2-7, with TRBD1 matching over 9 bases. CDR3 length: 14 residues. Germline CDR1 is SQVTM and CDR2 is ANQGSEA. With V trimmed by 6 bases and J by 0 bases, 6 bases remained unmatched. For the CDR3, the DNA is TGCAGCGTGGAACAGGGGGCCGTCTCCTACGAGCAGTACTTC. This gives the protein CSVEQGAVSYEQYF.

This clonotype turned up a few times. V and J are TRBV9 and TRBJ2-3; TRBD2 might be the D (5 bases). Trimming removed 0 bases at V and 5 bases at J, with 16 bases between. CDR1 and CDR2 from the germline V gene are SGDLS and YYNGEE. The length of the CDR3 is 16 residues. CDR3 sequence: CASSVDKDPRGDTQYF. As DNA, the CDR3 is TGTGCCAGCAGCGTAGACAAAGACCCCCGGGGAGATACGCAGTATTTT.